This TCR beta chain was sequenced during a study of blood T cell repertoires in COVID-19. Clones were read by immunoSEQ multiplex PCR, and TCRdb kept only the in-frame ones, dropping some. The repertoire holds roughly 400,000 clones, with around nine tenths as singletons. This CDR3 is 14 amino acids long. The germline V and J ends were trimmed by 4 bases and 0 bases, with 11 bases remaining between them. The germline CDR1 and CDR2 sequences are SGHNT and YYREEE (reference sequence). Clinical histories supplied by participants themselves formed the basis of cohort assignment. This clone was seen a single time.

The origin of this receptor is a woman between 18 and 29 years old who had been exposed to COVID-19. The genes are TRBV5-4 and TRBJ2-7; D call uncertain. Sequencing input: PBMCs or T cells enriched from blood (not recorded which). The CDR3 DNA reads TGTGCCAGCAGCCTAACACAGAGCTCCTACGAGCAGTACTTC. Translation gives CASSLTQSSYEQYF.